A single sample gave rise to the 23 T cell receptor beta chains below, sequenced in a study of cytomegalovirus exposure and HLA in healthy donors. The PCR was carried out with 60 Vbeta primers and 13 Jbeta primers. Profiled with immunoSEQ multiplex PCR; TCRdb holds only in-frame clones, not every one. There are about 200,000 clones in the sample; approximately 80% occur only once, and roughly 0.098% lies in the top ten. The sequencing sample was made of PBMCs. All receptors derive from a boy between 2 and 10 years old in good health and CMV-seronegative.

The CDR3 DNA sequence: TGTGCCAGCAGCTTGGCCTTGGAGACCCAGTACTTC. This gives the protein CASSLALETQYF. The rearrangement links TRBV5-8 to TRBJ2-5; no clear D. The CDR3 sequence is 12 residues long. CDR1 and CDR2 from the germline V gene are SGHTS and YDEGEE. V gave up 0 bases and J gave up 5 bases, with 5 bases separating them.

The chain has TRBV7-2 and TRBJ2-7; 13 nucleotides line up with TRBD2. The CDR3 is 15 amino acids. CDR1 SGHTA and CDR2 FQGNSA come from the germline V gene. V shed 4 bases and J 2 bases; nucleotides not matched to a gene: 2. CDR3 residues: CASSSTSGGTYEQYF. CDR3 DNA: TGTGCCAGCAGCTCGACTAGCGGGGGGACCTACGAGCAGTACTTC.

This sequence joins TRBV9 and TRBJ2-2, with TRBD2 identical over 7 bases. Germline-derived CDR1 and CDR2 are SGDLS and YYNGEE. The CDR3 has 20 residues. Trimming cost V 1 base and J 0 bases; bases outside gene matches: 15. The CDR3 coding sequence is TGTGCCAGCAGCGTACCCGCGGGGGTGTCGACAGATACGAACACCGGGGAGCTGTTTTTT. Protein: CASSVPAGVSTDTNTGELFF.

This clone has just one count. The V call is TRBV5-1, the J call TRBJ1-2; tentative D call: TRBD1 (6 bases). Trimming removed 0 bases at V and 8 bases at J, with 11 bases between. Germline V gene data show CDR1 as SGHRS and CDR2 as YFSETQ. CDR3 length: 13 residues. CDR3 protein: CASSLDREGGYTF. For the CDR3, the DNA is TGCGCCAGCAGCTTGGACAGGGAGGGAGGCTACACCTTC.

The chain employs TRBV14 and TRBJ1-3; D ambiguous. Germline V gene lookup returns CDR1 SGHDN and CDR2 FVKESK. V lost 4 bases to trimming and J lost 3 bases, with 13 bases between them. This CDR3 is built from 15 residues. CDR3 nucleotide sequence: TGTGCCAGCAGCCGGCAGGCTCTTCTTGGAAACACCATATATTTT. Protein sequence: CASSRQALLGNTIYF.

CDR3 residues: CASSTHAPVAGELFF. In nucleotides, the CDR3 is TGTGCCAGTAGTACTCACGCCCCAGTGGCCGGGGAGCTGTTTTTT. V is TRBV19 and J is TRBJ2-2; no definite D call. The V gene lost 4 bases and the J gene lost 6 bases, with 15 bases spanning the gap. Germline V gives CDR1 LNHDA, CDR2 SQIVND (reference sequence). The CDR3 is 15 amino acids.

The rearrangement links TRBV9 to TRBJ2-7, with 11 positions matching TRBD2. Trimming at V came to 0 bases and at J to 0 bases, leaving 2 bases not matched to a gene. CDR3 length equals 16 residues. From germline, CDR1 is SGDLS and CDR2 YYNGEE. Here the CDR3 reads CASSVGGLADSYEQYF. For the CDR3, the DNA is TGTGCCAGCAGCGTAGGGGGACTAGCGGACTCCTACGAGCAGTACTTC.

The table lists this clone with a few counts. The rearrangement links TRBV5-1 to TRBJ1-1; 7 bases align to TRBD1. The CDR3 totals 14 residues. The ends lost 2 bases at V and 5 bases at J; junction bases unmatched: 6. CDR1 SGHRS and CDR2 YFSETQ come from the germline V gene. This CDR3 is CASSLLGGATEAFF. CDR3 nucleotides: TGCGCCAGCAGCTTATTAGGGGGCGCGACTGAAGCTTTCTTT.

The rearrangement links TRBV19 to TRBJ1-1; D remains unclear. The germline CDR1 and CDR2 sequences are LNHDA and SQIVND (reference sequence). Deletions cut 3 bases from V and 1 base from J, with 6 bases between. This CDR3 is 13 amino acids long. The CDR3 nucleotides are TGTGCCAGTAGTATTCAGCGGAACACTGAAGCTTTCTTT. Its translation is CASSIQRNTEAFF.

As regards this clone: The germline gene is not matched at one end of the junction; a read error may be the cause. The chain couples TRBV4-2 to TRBJ2-6, with 8 bases aligning to TRBD2. The germline V gene encodes CDR1 LGHNA and CDR2 YNFKEQ. This CDR3 has 17 amino acids. The CDR3 sequence is CASSRSTGGAGANGLTF. The DNA of the CDR3 is TGTGCCAGCAGCCGATCCACGGGGGGGGCTGGGGCCAACGGCCTGACTTTC.

This chain links TRBV5-1 with TRBJ2-2, with TRBD2 matching 9 bases. After removal of 4 bases from V and 6 bases from J, the junction contained 4 bases not matched to a gene. The CDR3 loop spans 14 amino acids. CDR1 is SGHRS, CDR2 YFSETQ, per germline. The CDR3 DNA reads TGCGCCAGCAGCCCCGGGACTAGCCCCGGGGAGCTGTTTTTT. Protein: CASSPGTSPGELFF. Looking up the rest from reference TRBV5-1 and TRBJ2-2 gives the full variable domain: KAGVTQTPRYLIKTRGQQVTLSCSPISGHRSVSWYQQTPGQGLQFLFEYFSETQRNKGNFPGRFSGRQFSNSRSEMNVSTLELGDSALYLCASSPGTSPGELFFGEGSRLTVL.

The chain couples TRBV6-1 to TRBJ1-2, with TRBD1 matching 8 bases. Germline CDR1 is MNHNS and CDR2 is SASEGT. After removal of 8 bases from V and 1 base from J, the junction contained 3 bases not matched to a gene. This CDR3 has 13 amino acids. The CDR3 DNA is TGTGCCAGCGCACAGGGGGGTAACTATGGCTACACCTTC. It encodes CASAQGGNYGYTF.

This rearrangement joins TRBV18 to TRBJ1-1; maybe TRBD1 (6 bases). The germline V gene encodes CDR1 KGHSH and CDR2 LQKENI. The CDR3 contains 14 residues. The germline V and J ends were trimmed by 3 bases and 3 bases, with 11 bases remaining between them. In nucleotides, the CDR3 is TGTGCCAGCTCACCGCCGAACAGGGACACTGAAGCTTTCTTT. Encoded protein: CASSPPNRDTEAFF.

The rearrangement links TRBV11-1 to TRBJ2-1; 9 nucleotides align to TRBD2. Germline CDR1 reads SGHAT; CDR2 reads FQDESV (reference sequence). The CDR3 runs to 18 residues. V gave up 5 bases and J gave up 4 bases; unmatched junction bases: 15. Here the CDR3 DNA reads TGTGCCAGCAGCCCGGGACTAGCTGGACCGACATATTACAATGAGCAGTTCTTC. This encodes CASSPGLAGPTYYNEQFF.

The chain is built from TRBV4-2 and TRBJ2-7; D unclear. The CDR3 consists of 13 residues. V shed 1 base and J shed 3 bases, with 7 bases lying between them. CDR1 LGHNA and CDR2 YNFKEQ come from the germline V gene. The CDR3 sequence: CASSQGSNYEQYF. The CDR3 DNA follows: TGTGCCAGCAGCCAAGGAAGCAACTACGAGCAGTACTTC.

The chain has TRBV19 and TRBJ1-2; a weak D match, TRBD1 (6 bases). Trimming removed 6 bases from V and 1 base from J, with 15 bases in between. Germline V gene data show CDR1 as LNHDA and CDR2 as SQIVND (reference sequence). This CDR3 has 15 amino acids. The CDR3 sequence is CASSSANRVNYGYTF. The CDR3 DNA sequence: TGTGCCAGTAGCTCAGCAAACAGGGTTAACTATGGCTACACCTTC.

This clone showed up just once. The CDR3 here is CASSLGQNYGYTF. Written as DNA, the CDR3 is TGTGCCAGCAGCTTAGGACAAAACTATGGCTACACCTTC. This chain links TRBV7-3 with TRBJ1-2; D possibly corresponds to TRBD1 (5 bases). The V end was cut by 2 bases, the J end by 2 bases, with 6 bases between. The CDR3 is 13 amino acids. The germline V gene has CDR1 SGHTA and CDR2 FQGTGA.

This clone was detected once. J is TRBJ1-6 and V is TRBV27, with D possibly being TRBD1 (6 bases). CDR3 length equals 16 residues. CDR1 and CDR2 (germline): MNHEY, SMNVEV (reference sequence). Trimming cost V 8 bases and J 0 bases, with 14 bases left between them. The DNA of the CDR3 is TGTGCCAGCGGGGACACACTGAGCTCCTATAATTCACCCCTCCACTTT. The encoded protein is CASGDTLSSYNSPLHF.

This chain joins TRBV5-5 and TRBJ2-1; 10 bases align to TRBD2. Germline CDR1 SGHKS, CDR2 YYEKEE (reference sequence). This CDR3 region has 16 residues. V was clipped by 4 bases and J by 9 bases; unmatched bases: 13. This chain's CDR3 is CASSPGPAGGQAEQFF. The CDR3 region has the DNA TGTGCCAGCAGCCCGGGGCCAGCGGGGGGGCAGGCTGAGCAGTTCTTC. Filled out from reference TRBV5-5 and TRBJ2-1, the complete variable domain reads DAGVTQSPTHLIKTRGQQVTLRCSPISGHKSVSWYQQVLGQGPQFIFQYYEKEERGRGNFPDRFSARQFPNYSSELNVNALLLGDSALYLCASSPGPAGGQAEQFFGPGTRLTVL.

The genes are TRBV6-5 and TRBJ1-5; D is undetermined. Trimming removed 7 bases at V and 6 bases at J, with 10 bases between. This CDR3 has 12 amino acids. CDR1 and CDR2 (germline): MNHEY, SVGAGI. CDR3 residues: CASTSAGQPQHF. The CDR3 DNA is TGTGCCAGCACGAGTGCGGGTCAGCCCCAGCATTTT.

In this sample, this clone turned up once. This CDR3 is also generated by other DNA sequences in the sample. This chain links TRBV27 with TRBJ1-2, with 7 bases identical to TRBD1. The CDR3 is made up of 14 amino acids. Per the germline V gene, CDR1 is MNHEY and CDR2 is SMNVEV (reference sequence). V trimming: 0 bases; J trimming: 4 bases; junction bases outside the gene matches: 2. For the CDR3, the DNA is TGTGCCAGCAGTTTATCCCCAGGGGGCTATGGCTACACCTTC. This gives the protein CASSLSPGGYGYTF.

This clone occurred a few times. CDR3 sequence reads: CASSLARRAKRAYEQYF. In DNA form, the CDR3 reads TGTGCCAGCAGCTTAGCTAGGAGGGCCAAACGAGCCTACGAGCAGTACTTC. The V call is TRBV7-9, the J call TRBJ2-7; the D gene is possibly TRBD2 (6 bases). CDR1 is SEHNR, CDR2 FQNEAQ, per germline (reference sequence). Trimming took 0 bases from V and 2 from J, leaving 17 bases between them. The CDR3 consists of 17 residues.

The chain employs TRBV13 and TRBJ2-7; 10 bases agree with TRBD2. Germline CDR1 is PRHDT and CDR2 is FYEKMQ (reference sequence). The CDR3 sequence is 17 residues long. V lost 5 bases, J lost 1 base, and 11 bases stayed unmatched. The CDR3 DNA reads TGTGCCAGCAGCGCCCGGCTTAGCGGGGGGCCTTCCTACGAGCAGTACTTC. Amino acids: CASSARLSGGPSYEQYF.